Listed below are T cell receptor beta chains from one sample, sequenced in a study of graft-versus-host responses after intestinal transplantation. TCRdb's table, derived via immunoSEQ multiplex PCR, lists solely in-frame clones and lacks some. The sample shows 96,000 or so clones, roughly nine tenths of them seen only once. Their specific antigens are unknown. The sequenced sample was unstimulated CD4+ T cells sorted from spleen or lymph node cells, obtained before intestinal transplant. The receptors originated from a human donor who received an intestinal transplant. Both conserved end residues are part of each CDR3. A D gene is named only where the DNA matches it firmly. A row's size may be missing; if present it is once, few, many or a size class.

J gene	clone size	D gene	V gene	CDR3 DNA	CDR3 protein
TRBJ2-1	.	TRBD2	TRBV7-9	TGTGCCAGCAGCTCCTCGGCAAATAAAGGACTAGCGGGAGGGAATGAGCAGTTCTTC	CASSSSANKGLAGGNEQFF
TRBJ2-5	.	.	TRBV7-2	TGTGCCAGCAGCCCCAGAGAGGGAGGGACCCAGTACTTC	CASSPREGGTQYF
TRBJ2-1	.	TRBD2	TRBV20-1	TGCAGTGCTACGGGACTAGCGGGAGGGGTCTTC	CSATGLAGGVF
TRBJ1-6	few	.	TRBV10-1	TGCGCCAGCAGTGAGTACGGGGATTCACCCCTCCACTTT	CASSEYGDSPLHF
TRBJ2-4	.	.	TRBV23-1	TGCGCCAGCAGTCCGGAGGATGACAAAAACATTCAGTACTTC	CASSPEDDKNIQYF
TRBJ2-5	.	TRBD1	TRBV7-3	TGTGCCAGCAGCTTAATCCTCGGGACAGGCCTTAGAGAGACCCAGTACTTC	CASSLILGTGLRETQYF
TRBJ2-6	once	TRBD1	TRBV5-5	TGTGCCAGCAGCTTGGTCTACGGACAGGGGGGATCTGGGGCCAACGTCCTGACTTTC	CASSLVYGQGGSGANVLTF
TRBJ1-2	.	.	TRBV4-1	TGCGCCAGCAGCACATTGGCCACGTTTGTTGGCTACACCTTC	CASSTLATFVGYTF
TRBJ2-1	.	TRBD2	TRBV28	TGTGCCAGCAGACAAAGGACTAGCGGGAAGGTTTACAATGAGCAGTTCTTC	CASRQRTSGKVYNEQFF
TRBJ2-1	.	.	TRBV7-9	TGTGCCAGCAGCTTAGTCCCTACGGATCTACAGCATGAGCAGTTCTTC	CASSLVPTDLQHEQFF
TRBJ2-5	.	.	TRBV16	TGTGCCAGCAGTCCGAGGAGGGAGAAAGAGACCCAGTACTTC	CASSPRREKETQYF
TRBJ2-7	.	TRBD2	TRBV13	TGTGCCAGCAGCCACAACTACGGGCGGGAGGTGGGAGACGAGCAGTACTTC	CASSHNYGREVGDEQYF
TRBJ2-3	.	.	TRBV7-2	TGTGCCAGCAGCTTAGTTGCCTCTACGAGTGATACGCAGTATTTT	CASSLVASTSDTQYF
TRBJ2-3	.	TRBD2	TRBV7-3	TGTGCCAGCAGCTTACGGACTAGCGGAATCTACACAGATACGCAGTATTTT	CASSLRTSGIYTDTQYF
TRBJ1-1	.	TRBD1	TRBV7-3	TGTGCCAGCAGCTTACAGGGGGCGAACACTGAAGCTTTCTTT	CASSLQGANTEAFF
TRBJ2-7	.	TRBD1	TRBV29-1	TGCAGCGTCGACAGGGAAGGGTCTCGGGAGCAGTACTTC	CSVDREGSREQYF